This T cell receptor beta chain is drawn from a study of OX40 agonist ivuxolimab in advanced cancers. Study-level background: The study enrolled dose-escalation patients with hepatocellular carcinoma, melanoma, renal cell or head and neck cancer. General study results and limits: Also showing low normalized T-cell clonal expansion were some of the nonresponders. Antigen specificity remained undetermined for the expanded peripheral T cells.

In the case of this clone: The antigen is unknown.

The investigators sampled blood at baseline, at cycle 4 day 1, and at cycle 7 day 1. Using immunoSEQ multiplex PCR, the repertoire was profiled, and TCRdb retains in-frame clones only, with some absent. The repertoire holds roughly 50,000 clones, with around 90% as singletons. The V gene's germline CDR1 is SGHTA and CDR2 FQGNSA. The CDR3 runs to 14 residues. V was trimmed by 3 bases and J by 6 bases, leaving 11 bases between them. The receptor was derived from an adult with an advanced solid tumor such as melanoma, head and neck, liver or kidney cancer. J is TRBJ2-2 and V is TRBV7-2; possible D gene TRBD2, 6 bases. The sample consisted of CD4+ or CD8+ T cells sorted from blood, taken in a trial of the OX40 agonist ivuxolimab. CDR3 in DNA: TGTGCCAGCAGCTTCTCTGCGGGATCCGGGGAGCTGTTTTTT. It yields the protein CASSFSAGSGELFF. The full variable domain, in which reference TRBV7-2 and TRBJ2-2 provide the parts outside the CDR3, is GAGVSQSPSNKVTEKGKDVELRCDPISGHTALYWYRQSLGQGLEFLIYFQGNSAPDKSGLPSDRFSAERTGGSVSTLTIQRTQQEDSAVYLCASSFSAGSGELFFGEGSRLTVL.